The following is a T cell receptor beta chain sequence with its context. This PCR relied on a set of 60 Vbeta primers and 13 Jbeta primers. Data came from immunoSEQ multiplex PCR; TCRdb stores just in-frame clones and leaves some out. The sample consists of approximately 150,000 clones, about 64% of them appearing once. This sample stems from a study of cytomegalovirus exposure and HLA in healthy donors. Losses at the gene ends were 3 bases for V and 3 bases for J; bases not matched to a gene: 6. The CDR3 runs to 15 residues. Germline assignment: CDR1 SGHNT and CDR2 YYREEE (reference sequence). Material: PBMCs. The chain recombines TRBV5-4 with TRBJ2-7, with 10 bases fitting TRBD1. The sequence came from a man aged 45 to 65 in good health and CMV-seronegative. This chain's CDR3 is CASSSDRGLSYEQYF. DNA of the CDR3: TGTGCCAGCAGCTCTGACAGGGGGCTTAGCTACGAGCAGTACTTC.